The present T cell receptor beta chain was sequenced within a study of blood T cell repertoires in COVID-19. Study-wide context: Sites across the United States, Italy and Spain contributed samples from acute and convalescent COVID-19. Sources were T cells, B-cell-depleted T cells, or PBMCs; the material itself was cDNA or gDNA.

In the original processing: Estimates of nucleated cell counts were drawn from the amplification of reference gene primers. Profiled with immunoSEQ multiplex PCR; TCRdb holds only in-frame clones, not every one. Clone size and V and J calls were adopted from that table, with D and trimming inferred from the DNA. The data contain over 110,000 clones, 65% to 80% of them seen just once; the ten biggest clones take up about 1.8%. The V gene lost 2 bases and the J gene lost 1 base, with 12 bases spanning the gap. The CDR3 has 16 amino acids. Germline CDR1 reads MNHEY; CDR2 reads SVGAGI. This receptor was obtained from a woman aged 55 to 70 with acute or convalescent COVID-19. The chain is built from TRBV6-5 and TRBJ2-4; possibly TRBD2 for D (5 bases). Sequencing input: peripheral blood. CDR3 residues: CASSYVGRGAKNIQYF. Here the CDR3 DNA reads TGTGCCAGCAGTTACGTGGGAAGAGGGGCCAAAAACATTCAGTACTTC.